The 8 T cell receptor beta chains below come from one sample, sequenced in a study of T cell repertoires in cytomegalovirus infection. MiXCR was run by TCRdb on the reads, yielding one entry per CDR3 protein. The table lists under 250,000 distinct CDR3 sequences, around 6.4% of them singletons. Sequencing was performed on PBMCs. The receptor set was obtained from a human donor in good health (CMV status not recorded). Some clones in this sample may be carry-over from other donors' samples.

In its sample, this clonotype was seen many times. V and J are TRBV7-2 and TRBJ2-5, with 8 bases matching TRBD2. The V gene's germline CDR1 is SGHTA and CDR2 FQGNSA. The CDR3 is made up of 15 amino acids. The junction had 12 bases not matched to a gene; V was cut back by 7 bases and J by 5 bases. The CDR3 bases are TGTGCCAGCACAGACCCCGGGGGGGCCGGGGAGACCCAGTACTTC. Translation gives CASTDPGGAGETQYF.

The CDR3 spells CASSPQGTGGYNEQFF. The CDR3 coding sequence is TGTGCCAGCAGCCCTCAGGGGACAGGGGGCTACAATGAGCAGTTCTTC. This chain links TRBV7-2 with TRBJ2-1, with 11 bases that match TRBD1. CDR1 SGHTA and CDR2 FQGNSA come from the germline V gene. This CDR3 is 16 amino acids long. The V gene end was trimmed by 5 bases and the J gene end by 3 bases; junction bases not matched to a gene: 6.

On this clonotype itself: A much more abundant neighbour one base away suggests this may be a read error. This chain joins TRBV11-2 and TRBJ2-1, with D hard to call. Per germline, CDR1 SGHAT and CDR2 FQNNGV. Trimming cost V 5 bases and J 14 bases, with 16 bases left between them. This CDR3 spans 12 amino acids. The CDR3 is CASSMKRSSKFF. The CDR3 DNA reads TGTGCCAGCAGCATGAAGAGATCTTCGAAGTTCTTC. The entire variable domain, with the rest obtained from reference TRBV11-2 and TRBJ2-1, is as follows: EAGVAQSPRYKIIEKRQSVAFWCNPISGHATLYWYQQILGQGPKLLIQFQNNGVVDDSQLPKDRFSAERLKGVDSTLKIQPAKLEDSAVYLCASSMKRSSKFFGPGTRLTVL.

This clonotype was observed at least ten times. The chain carries TRBV20-1 and TRBJ2-5, with TRBD2 identical over 7 bases. The length of the CDR3 is 15 residues. Trimming at V came to 0 bases and at J to 7 bases, leaving 11 bases not matched to a gene. The germline gives CDR1 DFQATT, CDR2 SNEGSKA (reference sequence). The CDR3 spells CSARDPGGGPLTQYF. For the CDR3, the DNA is TGCAGTGCTAGAGATCCGGGCGGGGGTCCGCTGACCCAGTACTTC.

Ten or more counts support this clonotype. This chain joins TRBV10-2 and TRBJ2-1; TRBD1 aligns across 8 bases. There are 19 residues in the CDR3. CDR1 is WSHSY, CDR2 SAAADI, per germline. Trimming cost V 4 bases and J 3 bases; bases outside gene matches: 17. CDR3 residues: CASSGWTGRITDFYNEQFF. The CDR3 region has the DNA TGCGCCAGCAGTGGTTGGACAGGGAGGATCACCGATTTCTACAATGAGCAGTTCTTC.

There are many counts of this clonotype. The chain recombines TRBV10-3 with TRBJ1-1; D gene unclear. With 0 bases removed from V and 4 bases from J, the gap between germline ends came to 12 bases. CDR3 length equals 15 residues. The V gene's germline CDR1 is ENHRY and CDR2 SYGVKD. CDR3 loop: CAISESRGGITEAFF. The CDR3 region has the DNA TGTGCCATCAGTGAGTCGAGAGGAGGGATCACTGAAGCTTTCTTT.

This clonotype was recorded at least ten times. The CDR3 reads CASSPIWQGAIDGYTF. In nucleotides, the CDR3 is TGTGCCAGCAGCCCCATTTGGCAGGGGGCAATCGATGGCTACACCTTC. The chain joins TRBV7-2 to TRBJ1-2; the match to TRBD1 covers 8 bases. This CDR3 is built from 16 residues. With 5 bases clipped from V and 6 bases from J, the junction kept 14 bases outside the gene matches. Germline V gene sequence: CDR1 SGHTA, CDR2 FQGNSA.

CDR3 sequence reads: CAWSVRSFEAFF. In DNA form, the CDR3 reads TGTGCCTGGAGTGTGCGAAGTTTTGAAGCTTTCTTT. V usage is TRBV30 and J usage is TRBJ1-1; D call uncertain. In germline, CDR1 is GTSNPN, CDR2 SVGIG (reference sequence). V gave up 0 bases and J gave up 7 bases, with 9 bases separating them. The CDR3 loop spans 12 amino acids.